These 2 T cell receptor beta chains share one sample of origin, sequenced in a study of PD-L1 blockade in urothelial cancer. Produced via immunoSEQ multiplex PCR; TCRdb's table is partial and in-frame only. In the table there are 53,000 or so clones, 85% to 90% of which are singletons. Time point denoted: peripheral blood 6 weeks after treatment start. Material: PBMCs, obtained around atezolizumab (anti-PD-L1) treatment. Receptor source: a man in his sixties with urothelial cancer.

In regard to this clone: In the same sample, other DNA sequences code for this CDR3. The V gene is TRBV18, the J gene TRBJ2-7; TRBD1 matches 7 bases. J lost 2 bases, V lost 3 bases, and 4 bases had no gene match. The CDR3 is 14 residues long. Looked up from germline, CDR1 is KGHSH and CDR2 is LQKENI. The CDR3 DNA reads TGTGCCAGCTCACCCCGACAGGGAACCTACGAGCAGTACTTC. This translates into CASSPRQGTYEQYF.

For the CDR3, the DNA is TGTGCCAGCAGCTTCGGCGGGGTCATCTCCTACGAGCAGTACTTC. Encoded protein: CASSFGGVISYEQYF. The V and J genes are TRBV28 and TRBJ2-7; a possible D gene is TRBD2 (6 bases). The V gene's germline CDR1 is MDHEN and CDR2 SYDVKM. The CDR3 extends over 15 amino acids. Trimming stripped 6 bases from V and 0 bases from J, with 15 bases between.